This T cell receptor (beta chain) was profiled in a study of OX40 agonist ivuxolimab in advanced cancers. Across the study: The dose of intravenous ivuxolimab that patients received every 2 weeks ranged from 0.01 to 10 mg/kg. Study outcomes and limitations: At 0.1 to 3.0 mg/kg, clonal expansion of CD4+ and CD8+ blood T cells had occurred by week 6. The study did not work out the antigen specificity of the expanded peripheral T cells.

In the case of this clone: Its matching antigen is unknown.

The study sampled blood at baseline, cycle 4 day 1, and cycle 7 day 1. The germline gives CDR1 MNHEY, CDR2 SVGAGI. There are 15 residues in the CDR3. J lost 1 base, V lost 6 bases, and 5 bases had no gene match. Method: immunoSEQ multiplex PCR; TCRdb's copy keeps in-frame clones and lacks some. This repertoire shows about 56,000 clones, less than 85% found once; its top ten account for about 3.7%. This clonotype was obtained from an adult with an advanced solid tumor such as melanoma, head and neck, liver or kidney cancer. The sequenced sample was CD4+ or CD8+ T cells sorted from blood, obtained in a trial of the OX40 agonist ivuxolimab. V gene TRBV6-5 combines with J gene TRBJ2-7, with 11 bases that match TRBD2. This CDR3 reads CASSGGTSGSYEQYF. Here the CDR3 DNA reads TGTGCCAGCAGCGGGGGGACTAGCGGATCCTACGAGCAGTACTTC.